This passage covers 11 T cell receptor beta chains from one sample sequenced in a study of T cell therapy after organ transplantation. Time point meaning: 20-29 weeks after completion of therapy. Method: immunoSEQ multiplex PCR; TCRdb's copy keeps in-frame clones and lacks some. This sample has 20,000 to 25,000 clones, with roughly 84% found just once. These receptors have no identified antigens. Sample: CD8+ T cells from blood, taken after autologous CMV-specific T cell therapy. The source is a human patient who had received a solid organ transplant and had CMV disease. Some T cells here may be from the graft donor.

V usage is TRBV28 and J usage is TRBJ2-5; TRBD1 matches at 8 bases. The V gene end was trimmed by 8 bases and the J gene end by 6 bases; junction bases not matched to a gene: 2. Germline V gene lookup returns CDR1 MDHEN and CDR2 SYDVKM. The CDR3 has 11 amino acids. The CDR3 DNA reads as TGTGCCAGCCGGGACAGGCAGACCCAGTACTTC. Protein sequence: CASRDRQTQYF.

The chain employs TRBV27 and TRBJ2-7; 8 bases line up with TRBD2. Trimming removed 2 bases from V and 2 bases from J; junction bases left unmatched: 2. The CDR3 runs to 14 residues. Germline assignment: CDR1 MNHEY and CDR2 SMNVEV (reference sequence). The DNA for the CDR3 is TGTGCCAGCAGTTTAGTAGCGGGGACCTACGAGCAGTACTTC. This encodes CASSLVAGTYEQYF.

The gene calls are TRBV7-8 and TRBJ2-1, with 8 positions matching TRBD2. CDR1 is SGHVS, CDR2 FQNEAQ, per germline. The CDR3 sequence is 15 residues long. V trimming: 5 bases; J trimming: 3 bases; junction bases outside the gene matches: 6. The CDR3 reads CASSPGTRLYNEQFF. The CDR3 DNA is TGTGCCAGCAGCCCAGGGACTAGGCTCTACAATGAGCAGTTCTTC.

The V and J genes are TRBV7-6 and TRBJ2-7; 8 bases line up with TRBD2. CDR1 and CDR2 from the germline V gene are SGHVS and FNYEAQ. V lost 1 base, J lost 1 base, and 12 bases stayed unmatched. The CDR3 has 18 amino acids. CDR3 nucleotides: TGTGCCAGCAGCTTAGAATCGGCGGGGGGAGGGCTTTCCTACGAGCAGTACTTC. This gives the protein CASSLESAGGGLSYEQYF.

V usage is TRBV19 and J usage is TRBJ1-1; 7 bases are a match to TRBD1. Germline values: CDR1 LNHDA, CDR2 SQIVND (reference sequence). The CDR3 runs to 15 residues. The ends lost 0 bases at V and 5 bases at J; junction bases unmatched: 6. The CDR3: CASSIDDRDGTEAFF. The CDR3 nucleotides are TGTGCCAGTAGTATAGATGACAGGGATGGTACTGAAGCTTTCTTT.

There are a few counts of this clone. The V call is TRBV5-6, the J call TRBJ1-2; unclear D gene. V lost 4 bases to trimming and J lost 0 bases, with 7 bases between them. Germline V CDR1 and CDR2: SGHDT, YYEEEE. The CDR3 has 13 residues. DNA of the CDR3: TGTGCCAGCAGCCCGGGAGCTAACTATGGCTACACCTTC. As protein: CASSPGANYGYTF.

In its sample, this clone is large. The chain has TRBV15 and TRBJ1-2; D gene unclear. This CDR3 spans 13 amino acids. Germline loops: CDR1 LNHNV, CDR2 YYDKDF (reference sequence). V shed 5 bases and J shed 5 bases, with 12 bases lying between them. In nucleotides, the CDR3 is TGTGCCACCAGCTATCGGACCCGGTATGGCTACACCTTC. This encodes CATSYRTRYGYTF.

V and J are TRBV11-2 and TRBJ2-7; D is ambiguous. This CDR3 spans 17 amino acids. Trimming removed 0 bases from V and 1 base from J, with 16 bases in between. CDR1 is SGHAT and CDR2 is FQNNGV in the germline V gene. In DNA, the CDR3 is TGTGCCAGCAGCTTAGACCCACGTCAAGAGAATTCCTACGAGCAGTACTTC. It translates to CASSLDPRQENSYEQYF.

The chain employs TRBV9 and TRBJ2-7, with D possibly TRBD2 on 5 matching bases. The CDR3 runs 16 residues. Per the germline V gene, CDR1 is SGDLS and CDR2 is YYNGEE. Trimming stripped 4 bases from V and 1 base from J, with 18 bases between. The CDR3 protein is CASSPWVDSESYEQYF. The CDR3 DNA sequence: TGTGCCAGCAGCCCCTGGGTGGACTCGGAATCCTACGAGCAGTACTTC.

The chain joins TRBV4-3 to TRBJ2-7; D remains ambiguous. The CDR3 has 14 amino acids. The V and J ends lost 0 bases and 3 bases respectively, with 9 bases between them. Germline CDR1 and CDR2: LGHNA and YSLEER. The CDR3 is CASSQDIGSYEQYF. In nucleotides, the CDR3 is TGCGCCAGCAGCCAAGATATAGGTAGCTACGAGCAGTACTTC.

The V call is TRBV28, the J call TRBJ2-7, with 8 positions matching TRBD1. This CDR3 region has 15 residues. Germline-derived CDR1 and CDR2 are MDHEN and SYDVKM. V lost 5 bases to trimming and J lost 4 bases; unmatched junction nucleotides: 10. The CDR3 loop is CASSVGTGDSYEQYF. CDR3 in DNA: TGTGCCAGCAGTGTAGGGACAGGTGATTCATACGAGCAGTACTTC.